This TCR beta chain was sequenced during a study of T cell responses to AZD1222 COVID-19 vaccine. Overall study: Whether given at about 4 or about 12 weeks, second doses were pooled. Broader study findings: Two AZD1222 administrations were followed by greater Spike-specific TCR breadth and depth.

Clones were sequenced by immunoSEQ multiplex PCR, and TCRdb holds only the in-frame ones, with some missing. The repertoire holds 110,000 to 150,000 clones, with roughly 92% as singletons. There are 15 residues in the CDR3. Per the germline V gene, CDR1 is SGHKS and CDR2 is YYEKEE (reference sequence). Trimming at V came to 4 bases and at J to 5 bases, leaving 7 bases not matched to a gene. Worth noting for this clone: What it recognizes is unknown.

The sequence derives from an adult in good health. Material: peripheral blood, obtained on day 0 of AZD1222 vaccination. V usage is TRBV5-5 and J usage is TRBJ2-1, with TRBD1 matching over 9 bases. CDR3 protein: CASSMPGQGDNEQFF. The CDR3 nucleotides are TGTGCCAGCAGCATGCCGGGACAGGGAGACAATGAGCAGTTCTTC. Full variable domain (rest looked up from reference TRBV5-5 and TRBJ2-1): DAGVTQSPTHLIKTRGQQVTLRCSPISGHKSVSWYQQVLGQGPQFIFQYYEKEERGRGNFPDRFSARQFPNYSSELNVNALLLGDSALYLCASSMPGQGDNEQFFGPGTRLTVL.